Listed here is a single T cell receptor (beta chain). This sample is drawn from a study of blood T cell repertoires in COVID-19. At the level of the study: The United States, Italy and Spain were the sources of the acute and convalescent COVID-19 samples. The cDNA or gDNA used as material had been derived from T cells, B-cell-depleted T cells, or PBMCs.

Original methodology: Estimation of nucleated cell counts relied on the amplification of reference gene primers. The table came from immunoSEQ multiplex PCR; TCRdb's copy has only in-frame clones and leaves some out. The V and J calls and the clone size are those of that table, but D and trimming were determined from the DNA. The sample carries just over 35,000 clones, about 85% recorded once. The germline CDR1 and CDR2 sequences are LNHDA and SQIVND (reference sequence). V lost 5 bases to trimming and J lost 5 bases; unmatched junction nucleotides: 10. The CDR3 sequence is 15 residues long. V and J are TRBV19 and TRBJ1-1; 8 bases are a match to TRBD1. The sequencing sample was made of peripheral blood. This TCR was sampled from a man in his fifties or sixties with acute or convalescent COVID-19. CDR3 amino acids: CASSPNQGARTEAFF. For the CDR3, the DNA is TGTGCCAGTAGTCCCAATCAGGGGGCAAGAACTGAAGCTTTCTTT.